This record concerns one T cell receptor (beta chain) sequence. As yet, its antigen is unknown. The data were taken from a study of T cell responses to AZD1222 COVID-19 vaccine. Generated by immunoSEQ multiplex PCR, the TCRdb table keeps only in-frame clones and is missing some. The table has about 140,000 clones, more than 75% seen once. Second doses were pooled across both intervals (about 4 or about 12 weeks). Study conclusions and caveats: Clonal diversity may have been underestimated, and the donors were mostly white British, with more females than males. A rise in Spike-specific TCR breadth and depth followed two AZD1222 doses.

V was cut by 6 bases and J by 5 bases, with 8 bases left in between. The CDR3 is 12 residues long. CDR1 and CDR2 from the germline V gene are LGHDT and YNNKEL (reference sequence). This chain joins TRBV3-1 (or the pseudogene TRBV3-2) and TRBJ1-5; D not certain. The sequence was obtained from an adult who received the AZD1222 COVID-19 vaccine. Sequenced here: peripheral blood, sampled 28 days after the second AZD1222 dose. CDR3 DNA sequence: TGTGCCAGCAGTCTCGGTGATCAGCCCCAGCATTTT. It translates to CASSLGDQPQHF.